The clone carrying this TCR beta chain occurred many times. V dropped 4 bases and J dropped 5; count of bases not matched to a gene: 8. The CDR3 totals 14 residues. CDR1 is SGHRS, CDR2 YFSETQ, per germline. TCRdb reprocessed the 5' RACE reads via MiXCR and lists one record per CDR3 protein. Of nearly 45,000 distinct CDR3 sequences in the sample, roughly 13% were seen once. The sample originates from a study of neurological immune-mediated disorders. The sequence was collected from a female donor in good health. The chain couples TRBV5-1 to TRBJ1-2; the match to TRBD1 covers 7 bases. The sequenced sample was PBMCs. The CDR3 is CASSDPGQKYGYTF. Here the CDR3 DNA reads TGCGCCAGCAGCGATCCGGGACAGAAATATGGCTACACCTTC.